This T cell receptor (beta chain) was sequenced during a study of blood T cell repertoires in COVID-19. Looking at the study overall: T cells, B-cell-depleted T cells, or PBMCs provided the cDNA or gDNA that served as material.

TCRdb's table, derived via immunoSEQ multiplex PCR, lists solely in-frame clones and lacks some. The table includes fewer than 100,000 clones, roughly 78% detected once. The V gene end was trimmed by 5 bases and the J gene end by 8 bases; junction bases not matched to a gene: 9. The CDR3 extends over 15 amino acids. Germline lookup yields CDR1 SGHVS and CDR2 FQNEAQ. This clonotype originated in a woman aged 70 to 79 with acute or convalescent COVID-19. The sequenced sample was peripheral blood. V and J are TRBV7-8 and TRBJ2-1; 10 positions agree with TRBD2. The CDR3 spells CASSPLAGVTYEQFF. CDR3 DNA sequence: TGTGCCAGCAGCCCGCTAGCGGGAGTTACCTATGAGCAGTTCTTC.